This T cell receptor (beta chain) stems from a study of blood T cells in healthy people across ages. A sample-barcoded 5' primer and a J-beta primer mix were used in a second PCR of about 7 to 12 cycles. All cDNA molecules were each tagged by a template-switch adaptor with 12 random nucleotides. TCRdb used MiXCR to reprocess the 5' RACE reads, holding one entry per CDR3 protein. The sample holds about 1.5 million distinct CDR3 sequences, roughly 43% seen once. Germline V CDR1 and CDR2: SGHTA, FQGNSA. J was trimmed by 1 base and V by 3 bases; bases with no gene match: 8. This CDR3 comprises 16 residues. This clonotype has just a few counts.

The rearrangement links TRBV7-2 to TRBJ1-1; TRBD1 aligns across 7 bases. The sequence was collected from a woman under 30 in good health. Sample: blood. The CDR3 is CASSFRTGNSNTEAFF. The CDR3 DNA follows: TGTGCCAGCAGCTTCCGGACAGGAAACTCGAACACTGAAGCTTTCTTT. Based on the CDR3 plus reference TRBV7-2 and TRBJ1-1, the full variable domain is GAGVSQSPSNKVTEKGKDVELRCDPISGHTALYWYRQSLGQGLEFLIYFQGNSAPDKSGLPSDRFSAERTGGSVSTLTIQRTQQEDSAVYLCASSFRTGNSNTEAFFGQGTRLTVV.